The T cell receptor beta chain under discussion was sequenced for a study of blood T cell repertoires in COVID-19. Background on the study: Italy, Spain and the United States were the sources of the convalescent and acute COVID-19 samples. PBMCs, B-cell-depleted T cells, or T cells provided the cDNA or gDNA that made up the material.

Original handling: Estimation of nucleated cell counts relied on the amplification of reference gene primers. Libraries were prepared by immunoSEQ multiplex PCR; TCRdb keeps only in-frame clonotypes and omits some of them. V and J calls plus clone size are reproduced from that table; the DNA served to infer D and trimming. Of approximately 130,000 clones detected, about 83% appear once; the ten largest clones hold about 9.5%. The germline V and J ends were trimmed by 2 bases and 5 bases, with 14 bases remaining between them. CDR1 and CDR2 (germline): SGHNT, YYREEE (reference sequence). The CDR3 extends over 15 amino acids.

This receptor was obtained from a man aged 40-49 years with active or convalescent COVID-19. J is TRBJ1-5 and V is TRBV5-4, with a weak D call TRBD1 (6 bases). The specimen was peripheral blood. CDR3 residues: CASSLSQGRDQPQHF. The CDR3 region has the DNA TGTGCCAGCAGCTTATCGCAGGGGCGCGATCAGCCCCAGCATTTT.